Following are 4 T cell receptor beta chains from one sample sequenced in a study of cytomegalovirus exposure and HLA in healthy donors. Use of 60 Vbeta and 13 Jbeta primers characterized the PCR. The protocol was immunoSEQ multiplex PCR, while the TCRdb copy is restricted to in-frame clones and leaves out a portion. The sample carries about 140,000 clones, around 76% recorded once. The sequenced material came from PBMCs. The receptor set was obtained from a male donor in good health and CMV-seronegative.

In this sample, this clone turned up once. The gene calls are TRBV7-2 and TRBJ1-1, with a possible D match to TRBD1 (5 bases). CDR3 size: 13 residues. Trimming removed 4 bases at V and 7 bases at J, with 13 bases between. CDR1 and CDR2 from the germline V gene are SGHTA and FQGNSA. In DNA form, the CDR3 reads TGTGCCAGCAGCTCACAGCCGGGACTTGAAGCTTTCTTT. Protein: CASSSQPGLEAFF.

This chain's CDR3 is CASRTTRRGVNTEAFF. DNA of the CDR3: TGTGCCAGCAGAACGACACGCAGGGGGGTGAACACTGAAGCTTTCTTT. This sequence joins TRBV11-2 and TRBJ1-1; TRBD1 matches 7 bases. The V and J ends lost 6 bases and 0 bases, in that order; junction bases with no gene match: 10. The length of the CDR3 is 16 residues. Germline assignment: CDR1 SGHAT and CDR2 FQNNGV.

The V gene is TRBV5-1, the J gene TRBJ2-5; TRBD2 aligns across 7 bases. Trimming at V came to 2 bases and at J to 2 bases, leaving 9 bases not matched to a gene. The CDR3 length is 16 residues. The germline V gene encodes CDR1 SGHRS and CDR2 YFSETQ. Here the CDR3 DNA reads TGCGCCAGCAGCTTCAGGTCTAGCGGAAGACAAGAGACCCAGTACTTC. Its translation is CASSFRSSGRQETQYF.

The sample holds one count of this clone. This chain uses TRBV15 with TRBJ1-6, with a possible D match to TRBD1 (5 bases). Trimming took off 4 bases at V and 3 bases at J, with 7 bases between the two ends. The V gene's germline CDR1 is LNHNV and CDR2 YYDKDF (reference sequence). CDR3 length: 14 amino acids. CDR3: CATSNRGYNSPLHF. The CDR3 nucleotides are TGTGCCACCAGCAATAGGGGCTATAATTCACCCCTCCACTTT.